The T cell receptor (beta chain) under discussion was sequenced for a study of blood T cell repertoires in COVID-19. Overall study context: Spain, Italy and the United States supplied samples that represented acute and convalescent COVID-19.

This clone was counted a single time. The CDR3 is 14 amino acids. The V gene lost 6 bases and the J gene lost 0 bases, with 12 bases spanning the gap. Germline loops: CDR1 SGHRS, CDR2 YFSETQ. Here immunoSEQ multiplex PCR was the method, and the copy in TCRdb shows in-frame clones only, minus some. The sample includes more than 85,000 clones, 80% to 95% seen only once; the top ten take 1.5% to 2%. Sequences were obtained from peripheral blood. The clonotype was recovered from a woman aged 45-59 years with COVID-19, enrolled during active disease. The gene calls are TRBV5-1 and TRBJ1-1; perhaps TRBD1 as D (6 bases). The CDR3 DNA is TGCGCCAGCAAGCAGGGGCCCATGAACACTGAAGCTTTCTTT. Translating it yields CASKQGPMNTEAFF.